These T cell receptor beta chains were read from a single sample in a study of T cells after yellow fever vaccination. TCRdb redid the calling of the 5' RACE reads with MiXCR, one entry per CDR3 protein. The table shows around 550,000 distinct CDR3 sequences, with 15% to 20% occurring only once. Sequences were derived from PBMCs, sampled 15 days after the yellow fever booster vaccination. All receptors come from a man aged 30 to 39 who received the YFV17D yellow fever vaccine. The CDR3 runs from the conserved cysteine through the conserved F or W. D genes are given only for firm matches. A clone size is listed for some rows: how often the clone was seen (once, few, many), or a class if it is expanded.

>TRBJ2-1|15|.|.|TRBV5-8
CASSFGPVLRNEQFF
TGTGCCAGCAGCTTTGGGCCAGTCCTACGGAATGAGCAGTTCTTC
>TRBJ2-5|16|.|.|TRBV7-2
CASSLAAAGTGETQYF
TGTGCCAGCAGCTTAGCTGCGGCTGGTACAGGGGAGACCCAGTACTTC
>TRBJ2-7|14|TRBD2|.|TRBV20-1
CSASKREDFYEQYF
TGCAGTGCGAGTAAGCGGGAAGACTTCTACGAGCAGTACTTC
>TRBJ1-2|10|.|few|TRBV28
CASRLYGYTF
TGTGCCAGTAGACTCTATGGCTACACCTTC
>TRBJ2-4|16|.|few|TRBV12-3/TRBV12-4
CASSFRGALAKNIQYF
TGTGCCAGCAGTTTCCGCGGGGCCCTAGCCAAAAACATTCAGTACTTC
>TRBJ2-7|11|.|.|TRBV7-9
CASASTYEQYF
TGTGCCAGCGCGTCTACCTACGAGCAGTACTTC
>TRBJ2-5|16|.|.|TRBV5-1
CASSLDSGGTQETQYF
TGCGCCAGCAGCTTGGATTCTGGCGGAACCCAAGAGACCCAGTACTTC
>TRBJ2-7|11|.|.|TRBV30
CAWSFRYEQYF
TGTGCCTGGAGTTTTAGGTACGAGCAGTACTTC
>TRBJ2-2|12|.|once|TRBV19
CASSIEVGELFF
TGTGCCAGTAGTATTGAAGTAGGGGAGCTGTTTTTT
>TRBJ2-7|13|.|.|TRBV7-6
CASSHGTDYEQYF
TGTGCCAGCAGCCATGGGACGGACTACGAGCAGTACTTC
>TRBJ2-2|13|.|.|TRBV10-2
CASRRTGGGELFF
TGCGCCAGCAGGCGGACTGGGGGCGGGGAGCTGTTTTTT
>TRBJ2-5|10|.|.|TRBV20-1
CRTTQETQYF
TGCAGGACCACTCAAGAGACCCAGTACTTC
>TRBJ2-7|16|TRBD2|.|TRBV7-2
CASSFAGTSGSYEQYF
TGTGCCAGCAGCTTCGCCGGGACTAGCGGCTCCTACGAGCAGTACTTC